This T cell receptor beta chain emerged from a study of T cells after somatic rescue of genetic block (dated by TCRdb to the early 2020s). Broadly, across the study: The study assessed how robust, over the long term, a T-cell system was when the system had developed through somatic rescue of a genetic block in T-cell development.

As concerns this clone: The antigen it binds to is not known. No per-base quality is available; no much larger clone lies one base away.

Taken from cysteine to phenylalanine, the CDR3 has 16 residues. The DNA shown is the 48-base CDR3, in frame from base 1. Reading the germline V gene gives CDR1 ENHRY and CDR2 SYGVKD. From V the trimming removes 2 bases and from J it removes 0 bases, while the gene matches leave 3 bases of the junction unaccounted for. The library was built by means of the immunoSEQ multiplex PCR assay. Here the immuneACCESS table is served through TCRdb, limited to in-frame sequences with V and J called. Missing clones are a known gap in these copies; in checked studies unresolved V genes cover under half, and the rest lacks a known reason. Within this sample are some 13,000 clones, with under 85% of them counted one time only. The ten largest clones add up to approximately 19% of the sample.

The receptor was isolated from a boy between 10 and 17 years old. Rearrangement joined TRBV10-3 to TRBJ2-1; 8 bases in the junction line up with TRBD2. Sequencing was carried out using peripheral blood mononuclear cells (PBMCs). The CDR3 reads as follows: CAISEKRGSSYNEQFF. The DNA is TGTGCCATCAGTGAGAAGCGGGGGAGCTCCTACAATGAGCAGTTCTTC.